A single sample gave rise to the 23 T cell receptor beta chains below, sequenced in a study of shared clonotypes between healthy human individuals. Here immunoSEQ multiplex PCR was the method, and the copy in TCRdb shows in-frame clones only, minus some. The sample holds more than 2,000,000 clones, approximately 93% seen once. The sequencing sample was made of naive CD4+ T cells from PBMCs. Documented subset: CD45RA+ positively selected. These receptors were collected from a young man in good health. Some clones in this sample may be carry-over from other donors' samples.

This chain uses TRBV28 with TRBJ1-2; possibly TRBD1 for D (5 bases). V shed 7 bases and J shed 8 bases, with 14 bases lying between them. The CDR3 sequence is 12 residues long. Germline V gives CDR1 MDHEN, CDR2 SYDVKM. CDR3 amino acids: CASNRGSGGYTF. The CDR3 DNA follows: TGTGCCAGCAACCGGGGGTCGGGGGGCTACACCTTC.

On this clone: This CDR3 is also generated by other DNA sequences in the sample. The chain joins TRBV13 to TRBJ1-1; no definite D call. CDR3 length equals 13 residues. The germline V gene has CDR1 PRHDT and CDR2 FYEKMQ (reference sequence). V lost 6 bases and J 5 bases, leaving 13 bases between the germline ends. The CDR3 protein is CASRRDPGTEAFF. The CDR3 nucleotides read TGTGCCAGCAGAAGGGATCCTGGAACTGAAGCTTTCTTT.

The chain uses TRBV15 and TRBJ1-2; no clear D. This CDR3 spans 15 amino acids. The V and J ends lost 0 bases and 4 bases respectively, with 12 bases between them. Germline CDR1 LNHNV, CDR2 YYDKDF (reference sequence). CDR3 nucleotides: TGTGCCACCAGCAGAGAAAACGGGAAACTCTATGGCTACACCTTC. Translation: CATSRENGKLYGYTF.

This CDR3 reads CASSTGLLGRTIYF. The CDR3 bases are TGTGCCAGTAGTACGGGACTCCTGGGGCGCACCATATATTTT. This chain uses TRBV19 with TRBJ1-3, with D possibly TRBD1 on 5 matching bases. V lost 4 bases to trimming and J lost 9 bases, with 16 bases between them. The CDR3 loop spans 14 amino acids. Per the germline V gene, CDR1 is LNHDA and CDR2 is SQIVND (reference sequence).

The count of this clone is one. CDR3 in DNA: TGTGCCATCAGAAGGGGACTAGCGGGAGAGCAGTACTTC. This gives the protein CAIRRGLAGEQYF. V is TRBV10-3 and J is TRBJ2-7, with 13 nucleotides matching TRBD2. Germline-derived CDR1 and CDR2 are ENHRY and SYGVKD. Unmatched junction bases numbered 3, after V lost 6 bases and J lost 7 bases. The CDR3 sequence is 13 residues long.

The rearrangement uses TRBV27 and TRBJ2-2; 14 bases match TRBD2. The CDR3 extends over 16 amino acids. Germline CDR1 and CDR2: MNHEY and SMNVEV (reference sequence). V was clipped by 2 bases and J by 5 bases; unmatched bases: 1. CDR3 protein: CASSLRTSGRTGELFF. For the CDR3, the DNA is TGTGCCAGCAGTTTACGGACTAGCGGGAGGACCGGGGAGCTGTTTTTT.

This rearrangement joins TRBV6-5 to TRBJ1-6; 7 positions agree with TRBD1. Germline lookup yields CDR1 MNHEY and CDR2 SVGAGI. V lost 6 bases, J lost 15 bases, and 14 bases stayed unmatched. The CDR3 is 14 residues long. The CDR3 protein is CASSRQGADGLLHF. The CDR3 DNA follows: TGTGCCAGCAGCAGACAGGGAGCAGATGGCCTCCTCCACTTT.

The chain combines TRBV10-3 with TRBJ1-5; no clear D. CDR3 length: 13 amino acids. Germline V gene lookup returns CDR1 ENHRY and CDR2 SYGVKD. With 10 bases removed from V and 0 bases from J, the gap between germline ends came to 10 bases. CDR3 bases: TGTGCCAACTCAAAGGATAGCAATCAGCCCCAGCATTTT. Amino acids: CANSKDSNQPQHF.

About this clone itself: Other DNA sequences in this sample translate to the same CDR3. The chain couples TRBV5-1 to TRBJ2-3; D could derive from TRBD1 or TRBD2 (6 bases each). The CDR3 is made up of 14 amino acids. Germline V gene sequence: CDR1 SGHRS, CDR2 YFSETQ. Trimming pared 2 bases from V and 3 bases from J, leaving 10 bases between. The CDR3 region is CASSFLGGTDTQYF. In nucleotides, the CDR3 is TGCGCCAGCAGCTTTTTAGGGGGGACAGATACGCAGTATTTT. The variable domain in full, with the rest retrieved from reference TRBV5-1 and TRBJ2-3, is KAGVTQTPRYLIKTRGQQVTLSCSPISGHRSVSWYQQTPGQGLQFLFEYFSETQRNKGNFPGRFSGRQFSNSRSEMNVSTLELGDSALYLCASSFLGGTDTQYFGPGTRLTVL.

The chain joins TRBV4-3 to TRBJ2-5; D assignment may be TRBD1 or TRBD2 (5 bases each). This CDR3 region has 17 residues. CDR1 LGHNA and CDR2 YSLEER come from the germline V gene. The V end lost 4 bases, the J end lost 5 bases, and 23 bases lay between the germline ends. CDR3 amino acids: CASSPLPSERGWETQYF. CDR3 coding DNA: TGCGCCAGCAGCCCCCTACCATCGGAGAGGGGTTGGGAGACCCAGTACTTC.

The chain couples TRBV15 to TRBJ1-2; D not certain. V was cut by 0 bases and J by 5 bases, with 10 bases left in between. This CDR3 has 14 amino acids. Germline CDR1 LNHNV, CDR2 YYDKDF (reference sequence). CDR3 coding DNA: TGTGCCACCAGCAGAGAAGATAGGTTTTATGGCTACACCTTC. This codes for CATSREDRFYGYTF.

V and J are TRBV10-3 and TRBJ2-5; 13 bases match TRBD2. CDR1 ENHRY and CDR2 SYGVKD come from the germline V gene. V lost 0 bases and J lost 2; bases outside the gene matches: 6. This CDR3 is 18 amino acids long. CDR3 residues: CAISESGTSGTHQETQYF. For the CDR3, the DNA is TGTGCCATCAGTGAGTCCGGGACTAGCGGGACCCATCAAGAGACCCAGTACTTC.

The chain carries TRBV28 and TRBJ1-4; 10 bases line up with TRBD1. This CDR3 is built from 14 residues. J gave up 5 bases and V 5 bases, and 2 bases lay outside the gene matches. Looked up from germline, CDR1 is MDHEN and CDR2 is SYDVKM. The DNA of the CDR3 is TGTGCCAGCAGTGCGGGACAGGGGAATGAAAAACTGTTTTTT. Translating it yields CASSAGQGNEKLFF.

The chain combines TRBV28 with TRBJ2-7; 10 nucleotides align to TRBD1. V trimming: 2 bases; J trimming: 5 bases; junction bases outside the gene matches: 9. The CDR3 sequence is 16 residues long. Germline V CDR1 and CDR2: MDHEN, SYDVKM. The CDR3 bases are TGTGCCAGCAGTTTACGCCCCGGGACAGGGGTGGACGAGCAGTACTTC. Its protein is CASSLRPGTGVDEQYF.

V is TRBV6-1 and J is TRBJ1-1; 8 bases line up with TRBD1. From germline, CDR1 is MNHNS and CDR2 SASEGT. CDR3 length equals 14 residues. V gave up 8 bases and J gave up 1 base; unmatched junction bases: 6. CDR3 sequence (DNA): TGTGCCAGCCGCAGGGGGCGCGAGAACACTGAAGCTTTCTTT. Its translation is CASRRGRENTEAFF.

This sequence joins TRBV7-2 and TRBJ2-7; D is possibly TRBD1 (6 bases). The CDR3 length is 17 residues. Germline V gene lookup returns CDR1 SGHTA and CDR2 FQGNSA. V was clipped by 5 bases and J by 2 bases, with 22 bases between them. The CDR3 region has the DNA TGTGCCAGCAGCGCAGGTCTGGGCCGGGACACCACCTACGAGCAGTACTTC. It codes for CASSAGLGRDTTYEQYF.

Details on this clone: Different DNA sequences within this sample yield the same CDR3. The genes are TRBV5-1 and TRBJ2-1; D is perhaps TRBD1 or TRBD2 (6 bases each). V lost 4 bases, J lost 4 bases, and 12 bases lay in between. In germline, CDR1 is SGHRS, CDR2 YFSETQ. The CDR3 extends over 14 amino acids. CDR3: CASSPGGEYNEQFF. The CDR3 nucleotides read TGCGCCAGCAGCCCCGGGGGCGAATACAATGAGCAGTTCTTC.

DNA of the CDR3: TGTGCCACCAGCAGGGACCGGGACCACGAGCAGTACTTC. Its protein product is CATSRDRDHEQYF. This sequence joins TRBV15 and TRBJ2-7; D could derive from TRBD1 or TRBD2 (5 bases each). V lost 3 bases and J lost 5, with 11 bases in between. Germline loops: CDR1 LNHNV, CDR2 YYDKDF (reference sequence). CDR3 size: 13 residues.

This CDR3 is CASSFPGGDTEAFF. The CDR3 DNA reads as TGCGCCAGCAGCTTCCCAGGGGGGGACACTGAAGCTTTCTTT. V and J are TRBV5-1 and TRBJ1-1; 7 bases line up with TRBD1. CDR3 length: 14 amino acids. With 2 bases clipped from V and 3 bases from J, the junction kept 4 bases outside the gene matches. Germline loops: CDR1 SGHRS, CDR2 YFSETQ. The variable domain in full, completed from reference TRBV5-1 and TRBJ1-1, reads KAGVTQTPRYLIKTRGQQVTLSCSPISGHRSVSWYQQTPGQGLQFLFEYFSETQRNKGNFPGRFSGRQFSNSRSEMNVSTLELGDSALYLCASSFPGGDTEAFFGQGTRLTVV.

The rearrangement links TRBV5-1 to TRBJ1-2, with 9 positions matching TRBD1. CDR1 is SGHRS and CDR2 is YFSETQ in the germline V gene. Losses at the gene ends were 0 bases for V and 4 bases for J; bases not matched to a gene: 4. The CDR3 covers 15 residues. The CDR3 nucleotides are TGCGCCAGCAGCTTGGGAAAGACAGGGGGCTATGGCTACACCTTC. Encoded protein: CASSLGKTGGYGYTF.

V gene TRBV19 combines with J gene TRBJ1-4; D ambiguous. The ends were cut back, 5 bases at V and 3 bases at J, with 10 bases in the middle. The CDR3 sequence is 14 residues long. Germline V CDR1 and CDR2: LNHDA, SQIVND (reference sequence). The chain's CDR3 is CASSEGLANEKLFF. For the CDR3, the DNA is TGTGCCAGTAGTGAGGGCTTGGCTAATGAAAAACTGTTTTTT.

The CDR3: CASSMDRRADTQYF. CDR3 nucleotide sequence: TGTGCCAGTAGTATGGATCGGAGGGCAGATACGCAGTATTTT. The V and J genes are TRBV19 and TRBJ2-3; D might be TRBD2 (6 bases). Per germline, CDR1 LNHDA and CDR2 SQIVND (reference sequence). With 3 bases removed from V and 4 bases from J, the gap between germline ends came to 11 bases. This CDR3 contains 14 residues.

CDR3 nucleotide sequence: TGTGCCAGCAGTAAAGGGGGTTCCGGGGAGCTGTTTTTT. Amino acids: CASSKGGSGELFF. This chain connects TRBV28 to TRBJ2-2, with D possibly TRBD1 on 6 matching bases. This CDR3 has 13 residues. Trimming left V 5 bases short and J 6 bases short, with 10 bases between. CDR1 is MDHEN, CDR2 SYDVKM, per germline.